This TCR beta chain came from a study of CD8+ T cells in alopecia areata (dated by TCRdb to between 2018 and 2020). The study in broad terms: The treated patients, all with moderate-to-severe alopecia areata, were enrolled in an open-label pilot trial of oral tofacitinib given at 5 to 10 mg twice daily. Patients received tofacitinib for 6 to 18 months and were then followed off drug for 6 months to check for delayed response and recurrence. In treated patients, disease severity was measured using the SALT score, which gives the percentage of scalp surface area affected. High-throughput TCRbeta sequencing was used to examine T cell clonal expansion in alopecia areata in both the C3H/HeJ mouse model and human patients. On the human side, TCRbeta sequencing was run on scalp tissue and on sorted CD4+ and CD8+ peripheral blood T cells from healthy controls and from alopecia areata patients with either patchy or totalis/universalis disease. Biopsies were taken from tofacitinib-treated patients at baseline and again at 4 and 24 weeks into treatment, and several of those patients also had a later scalp biopsy. Scalp clonality was compared among normal scalp (n=4), patchy alopecia areata scalp (n=8), and alopecia totalis/universalis scalp (n=8). The RNA source kit depended on sample type: the PAXgene miRNA kit for fixed scalp, the miRNeasy kit for PBMCs, and the RNeasy kit for mouse skin. immunoSEQ multiplex PCR using 35 Vbeta forward primers and 13 Jbeta reverse primers was used to amplify TCRbeta CDR3 regions.

The method behind the library was the immunoSEQ multiplex PCR assay. RNA was extracted from all samples and reverse transcribed into cDNA as template for TCR sequencing. SuperScript III was used to make first-strand cDNA, primed with a 2:1 mix of oligo-dT and random hexamers. Amplification bias was assessed with a synthetic immune receptor repertoire, and residual bias was removed computationally. As for the authors' bioinformatics: After raw reads were preprocessed to remove errors, the CDR3 was defined following IMGT conventions as running from the conserved cysteine to phenylalanine. To get clonality, Shannon entropy was normalized by log2 of the number of productive unique TCRs and the result was subtracted from 1. Scalp TCRbeta sequences were cross-referenced with sorted blood CD4 and CD8 repertoires so that the CD4 or CD8 identity of scalp clones could be inferred. This is the immuneACCESS table as TCRdb keeps it, with only in-frame sequences that have V and J called. A part of the clones is gone; compared with another copy, unresolved V genes explain less than half, and the rest is unexplained. D and trimming were read from the DNA, whereas the V and J calls and clone size are those reported in that table. Recorded for this sample are 150,000 or so clones; nearly 55% of them occurred a single time. The ten largest clonotypes hold more than 15% of the sample.

About this clone itself: What this receptor recognizes is not known. Per-base qualities were not stored, and no clone one base away is much larger. Other DNA variants within this sample encode the same CDR3.

Reading the germline V gene gives CDR1 SGDLS and CDR2 YYNGEE. At the junction V is shortened by 0 bases and J by 8 bases; bases outside the gene matches: 5. The CDR3 contains 15 residues, cysteine and phenylalanine counted. The sequence is cut down to CDR3 DNA, 45 bases in frame from base 1. Explained via the paper, the time point label denotes: roughly 27 days on oral tofacitinib. Sample treatment or condition, as interpreted from the label and publication: oral pan-JAK inhibitor, 5-10 mg twice daily. Lesional scalp punch biopsies and peripheral blood were obtained from alopecia areata patients. PBMCs were isolated by density centrifugation and stained for CD3, CD4 and CD8, and CD4+ and CD8+ T cells were sorted on a FACSAria. Findings and caveats that apply to the study as a whole: Compared with normal scalp, lesional scalp had higher clonality and more expanded CD8+ clones, particularly in alopecia totalis/universalis, a pattern that suggests antigenic drive. Shared TCR sequences between patients were less evident than in mice, which may be partly attributable to HLA diversity in the patient population. With tofacitinib, both scalp clonality and the number of expanded CD8+ clones among the top 100 scalp clones went down significantly. During tofacitinib treatment, many expanded lesional clones remained in scalp and blood, and this persistence may partly explain relapse after treatment is stopped. The treated cohort was small, with a single nonresponder, so links between baseline CD8+ expansion and response need larger studies. Scalp TCR repertoire analysis is complicated because resident alphabeta T cells in normal human skin are also sequenced, whereas mouse skin is dominated by gammadelta T cells.

The chain is made from TRBV9 and TRBJ2-1, with 10 bases matching TRBD2. The sequence was obtained from a human donor with alopecia areata. The sample here was CD8+ T cells sorted from blood, taken at week 4, from a patient treated with tofacitinib. The DNA is as follows: TGTGCCAGCAGCGTAGTTAGCGGGGGGAGGGATGAGCAGTTCTTC. Protein translation: CASSVVSGGRDEQFF.